This entry describes one T cell receptor (beta chain). As yet, its antigen is unknown. The sample belongs to a study of long-term antiretroviral therapy in people with HIV. The content of samples before DNA extraction was about 0.85-11 million cryopreserved PBMC. The assay, immunoSEQ v3.0, was run at survey level. Measured with immunoSEQ multiplex PCR; TCRdb has only the in-frame clones, and not every one. The data show 20,000 to 25,000 clones, with about 81% seen just once and approximately 7% held by the top ten. Germline CDR1 SGHRS, CDR2 YFSETQ. J was trimmed by 0 bases and V by 6 bases; bases with no gene match: 11. The CDR3 covers 16 residues. General observations from the study: Pre-ART clonal expansion yielded clones that dominated the repertoire at all time points.

The sequence was collected from a man aged 30 to 39 with HIV. The specimen comprised unsorted PBMCs, sampled 1.5 years after starting antiretroviral therapy. This sequence joins TRBV5-1 and TRBJ2-5, with 7 bases lining up with TRBD1. The CDR3 nucleotides are TGCGCCAGCAATTTAGGGGGCCCAACGAACCAAGAGACCCAGTACTTC. Its translation: CASNLGGPTNQETQYF.